This T cell receptor beta chain was captured in a study of breast tumors, draining lymph nodes, adjacent tissues. The table lists this clonotype with many counts. TCRdb ran MiXCR on the multiplex PCR reads and lists one entry per CDR3 protein. The sample includes over 150,000 distinct CDR3 sequences, about 32% of them seen just once. Breast cancer patients provided tissue from their axillary draining lymph nodes. Trimming took off 1 base at V and 8 bases at J, with 3 bases between the two ends. Germline loops: CDR1 SGHVS, CDR2 FQNEAQ. This CDR3 has 11 residues. This TCR was sampled from a female donor with breast cancer. Some clones in this sample may be carry-over from other donors' samples. The chain links TRBV7-8 to TRBJ2-4; D is undetermined. The sample taken for sequencing was axillary lymph node tissue. DNA of the CDR3: TGTGCCAGCAGCTTAGGGGACATTCAGTACTTC. Its translation is CASSLGDIQYF.